This T cell receptor beta chain was identified during a study of regulatory T cells in long-lasting Graves disease. At the level of the study: Over 5 years of antithyroid drugs plus positive TSH receptor antibodies defined persistent Graves' disease. General observations from the study: Persistent disease samples used TRBV28, TRBJ1-2 and TRBJ2-5 preferentially.

This sample's time point: persistent/refractory GD, antithyroid drugs over 5 years with positive TRAb. PBMC-derived RNA was used for the TCR library. With regard to this clonotype: Its antigen is as yet unknown.

Construction of TCR beta libraries relied on iRepertoire HTBI primers and on Arm-PCR targeting CDR3 regions. In TCRdb, the multiplex PCR reads were re-called with MiXCR into one record per CDR3 protein. The data contain about 660,000 distinct CDR3 sequences, roughly 30% of them singletons. The CDR3 is made up of 13 amino acids. Trimming at V came to 5 bases and at J to 5 bases, leaving 4 bases not matched to a gene. The receptor was isolated from a female donor with Graves disease. The chain employs TRBV12-3 or TRBV12-4 and TRBJ1-1; 8 positions agree with TRBD1. Sequencing was performed on peripheral blood mononuclear cells (PBMCs), taken when the disease was refractory, from a patient treated with antithyroid drugs. The CDR3 region is CASSQYRGTEAFF. The CDR3 nucleotides read TGTGCCAGCAGTCAATACAGGGGGACTGAAGCTTTCTTT.